This T cell receptor (beta chain) was documented in a study of cytomegalovirus exposure and HLA in healthy donors. Per the germline V gene, CDR1 is SGHRS and CDR2 is YFSETQ. CDR3 length equals 15 residues. Trimming took 5 bases from V and 6 from J; bases not matched to a gene: 9. Primers for the PCR totalled 60 Vbeta and 13 Jbeta. Here immunoSEQ multiplex PCR was the method, and the copy in TCRdb shows in-frame clones only, minus some. The sample holds under 150,000 clones, 70% to 80% seen once. Material: PBMCs. The rearrangement links TRBV5-1 to TRBJ2-7; 12 bases agree with TRBD1. This TCR was sampled from a woman between 35 and 50 years old in good health and CMV-seropositive. CDR3 DNA: TGCGCCAGCAGAAGCCACGGGACAGGGGGCGGCGAGCAGTACTTC. Translated, it gives CASRSHGTGGGEQYF.